This TCR beta chain was obtained from a study of cytomegalovirus exposure and HLA in healthy donors. Study results and caveats: Most TCR sequences were rare, but some public TCRs occurred in many donors.

This clone came up a few times. Its antigen is currently unknown. The V end lost 2 bases, the J end lost 11 bases, and 16 bases lay between the germline ends. CDR1 and CDR2 (germline): GTSNPN, SVGIG (reference sequence). The CDR3 runs 13 residues. A multiplex PCR was run with 60 Vbeta primers and 13 Jbeta primers. Repertoires were generated with immunoSEQ multiplex PCR, while TCRdb's copy carries only in-frame clones and drops some. The table shows approximately 120,000 clones, with approximately 85% occurring only once. Input material: PBMCs. The origin of this receptor is a woman aged 30 to 39 in good health and CMV-seropositive. The gene calls are TRBV30 and TRBJ1-5; TRBD1 might be the D (6 bases). In DNA form, the CDR3 reads TGTGCCTGGAGTACACAGCTCAAGGGGGCCCAGCATTTT. Translation: CAWSTQLKGAQHF.